This T cell receptor (beta chain) was identified in a study of T cell responses to AZD1222 COVID-19 vaccine. Findings of the study overall: Receipt of two AZD1222 doses was followed by a rise in Spike-specific TCR breadth and depth. Only after the peak T cell response were repertoires sampled.

CDR3 length equals 12 residues. Turning to this clone: Its antigen is currently unknown.

The protocol was immunoSEQ multiplex PCR, while the TCRdb copy is restricted to in-frame clones and leaves out a portion. The repertoire holds fewer than 200,000 clones, with almost 90% as singletons. This TCR was recovered from an adult who received the AZD1222 COVID-19 vaccine. This sequence joins TRBV21-1 and TRBJ2-7; the D call of TRBD1 is as the table states it, not checked on the DNA. TRBV21-1 is recorded as a pseudogene. The sample consisted of peripheral blood, taken 28 days after the second AZD1222 dose. The CDR3 loop reads CATNEGANEQYF. CDR3 nucleotide sequence: TGTGCCACTAATGAGGGGGCGAACGAGCAGTACTTC.